This TCR beta chain was recorded in a study of identifying expanded T cells in peripheral blood. This clone was seen a single time. Its antigen is unidentified. Study-wide points: About 1.2 clones differed between technical replicates, versus approximately 16 and 19 over time.

Assay used: immunoSEQ multiplex PCR; TCRdb lists only in-frame clones, some missing. Of around 60,000 clones listed, about 85% were seen once; the top ten hold approximately 15%. V was pared by 5 bases and J by 8 bases, with 13 bases between. Germline CDR1 and CDR2: SEHNR and FQNEAQ (reference sequence). The CDR3 is 13 amino acids. The receptor comes from a person between 18 and 75 years old in good health. This chain connects TRBV7-9 to TRBJ2-1; D tentatively fits TRBD1 or TRBD2 (5 bases each). Sequencing was carried out using blood. CDR3 in DNA: TGTGCCAGCAGCCAGGACTGGGGACATGAGCAGTTCTTC. It is translated as CASSQDWGHEQFF.